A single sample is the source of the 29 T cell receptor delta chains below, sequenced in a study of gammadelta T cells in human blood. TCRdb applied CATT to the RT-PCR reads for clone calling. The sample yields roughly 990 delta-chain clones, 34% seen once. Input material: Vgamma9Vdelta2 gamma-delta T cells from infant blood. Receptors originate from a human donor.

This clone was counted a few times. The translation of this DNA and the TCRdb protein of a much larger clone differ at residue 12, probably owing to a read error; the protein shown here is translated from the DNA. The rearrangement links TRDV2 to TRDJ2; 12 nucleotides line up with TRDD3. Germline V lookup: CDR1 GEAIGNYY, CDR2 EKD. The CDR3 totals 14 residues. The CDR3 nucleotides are TGTGCCTGTGACATACTGGGGGATACAGCACAAATCTTCTTT. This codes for CACDILGDTAQIFF.

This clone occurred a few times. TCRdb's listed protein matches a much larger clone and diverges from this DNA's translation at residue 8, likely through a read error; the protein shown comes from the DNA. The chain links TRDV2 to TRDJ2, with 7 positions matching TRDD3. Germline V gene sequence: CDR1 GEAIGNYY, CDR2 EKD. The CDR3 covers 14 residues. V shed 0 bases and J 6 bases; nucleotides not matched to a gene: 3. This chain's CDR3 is CACDTWGTAAQLFF. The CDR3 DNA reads TGTGCCTGTGACACCTGGGGGACAGCAGCACAACTCTTCTTT.

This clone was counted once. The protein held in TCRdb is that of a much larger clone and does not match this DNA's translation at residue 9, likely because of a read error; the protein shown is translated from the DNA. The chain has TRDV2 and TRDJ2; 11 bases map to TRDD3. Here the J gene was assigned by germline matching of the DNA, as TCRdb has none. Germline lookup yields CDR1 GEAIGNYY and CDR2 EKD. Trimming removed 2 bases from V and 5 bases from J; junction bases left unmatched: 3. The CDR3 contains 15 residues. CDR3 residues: CACDILGDITAQLFF. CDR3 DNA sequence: TGTGCCTGTGACATACTGGGGGATATAACAGCACAACTCTTCTTT.

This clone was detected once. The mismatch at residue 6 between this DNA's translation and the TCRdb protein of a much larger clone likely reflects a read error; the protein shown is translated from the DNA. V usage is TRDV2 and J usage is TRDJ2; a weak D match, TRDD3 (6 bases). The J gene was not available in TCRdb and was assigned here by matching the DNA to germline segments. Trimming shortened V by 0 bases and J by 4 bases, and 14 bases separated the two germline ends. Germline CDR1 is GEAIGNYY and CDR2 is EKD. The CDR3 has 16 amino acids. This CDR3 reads CACDTAGEQGTAQLFF. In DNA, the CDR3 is TGTGCCTGTGACACCGCTGGGGAGCAAGGGACAGCACAACTCTTCTTT.

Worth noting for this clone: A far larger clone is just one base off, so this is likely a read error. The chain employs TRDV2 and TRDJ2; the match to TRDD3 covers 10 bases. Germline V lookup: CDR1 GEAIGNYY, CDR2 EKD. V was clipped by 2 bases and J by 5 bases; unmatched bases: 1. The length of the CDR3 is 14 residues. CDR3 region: CACDKLGDTAQLFF. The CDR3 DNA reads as TGTGCCTGTGACAAACTGGGGGATACAGCACAACTCTTCTTT.

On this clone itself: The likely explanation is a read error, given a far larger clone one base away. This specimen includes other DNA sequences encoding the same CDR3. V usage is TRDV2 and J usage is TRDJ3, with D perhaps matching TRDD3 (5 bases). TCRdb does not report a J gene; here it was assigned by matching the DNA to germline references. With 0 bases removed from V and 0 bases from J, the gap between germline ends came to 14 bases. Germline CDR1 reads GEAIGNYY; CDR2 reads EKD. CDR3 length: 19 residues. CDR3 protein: CACDTVGIRSSWDTRQMFF. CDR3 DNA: TGTGCCTGTGACACCGTAGGTATACGCAGCTCCTGGGACACCCGACAGATGTTTTTC.

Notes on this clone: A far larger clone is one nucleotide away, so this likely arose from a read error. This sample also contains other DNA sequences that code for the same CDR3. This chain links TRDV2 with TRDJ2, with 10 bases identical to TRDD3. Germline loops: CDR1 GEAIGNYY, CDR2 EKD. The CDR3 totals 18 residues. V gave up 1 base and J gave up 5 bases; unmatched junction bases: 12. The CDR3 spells CACDTITGGYVGTAQLFF. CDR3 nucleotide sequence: TGTGCCTGTGACACAATTACGGGGGGATACGTAGGTACAGCACAACTCTTCTTT.

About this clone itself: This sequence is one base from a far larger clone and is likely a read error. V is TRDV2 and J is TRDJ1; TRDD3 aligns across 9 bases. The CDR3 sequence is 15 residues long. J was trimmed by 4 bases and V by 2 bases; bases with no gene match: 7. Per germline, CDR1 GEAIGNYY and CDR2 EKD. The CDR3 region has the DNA TGTGCCTGTGACATGCTGGGGGATTACCACGATAAACTCATCTTT. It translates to CACDMLGDYHDKLIF.

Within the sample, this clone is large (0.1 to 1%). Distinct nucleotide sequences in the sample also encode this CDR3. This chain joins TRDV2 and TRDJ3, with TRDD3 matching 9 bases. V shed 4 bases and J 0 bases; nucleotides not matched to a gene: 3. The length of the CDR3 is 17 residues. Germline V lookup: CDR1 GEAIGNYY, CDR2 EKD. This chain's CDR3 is CACEYWGSSWDTRQMFF. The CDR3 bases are TGTGCCTGTGAGTACTGGGGGAGCTCCTGGGACACCCGACAGATGTTTTTC.

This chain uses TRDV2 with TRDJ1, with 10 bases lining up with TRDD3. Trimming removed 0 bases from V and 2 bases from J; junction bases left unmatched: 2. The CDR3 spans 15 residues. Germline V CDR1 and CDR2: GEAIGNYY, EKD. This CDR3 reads CACDTVLGDTDKLIF. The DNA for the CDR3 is TGTGCCTGTGACACCGTACTGGGGGATACCGATAAACTCATCTTT.

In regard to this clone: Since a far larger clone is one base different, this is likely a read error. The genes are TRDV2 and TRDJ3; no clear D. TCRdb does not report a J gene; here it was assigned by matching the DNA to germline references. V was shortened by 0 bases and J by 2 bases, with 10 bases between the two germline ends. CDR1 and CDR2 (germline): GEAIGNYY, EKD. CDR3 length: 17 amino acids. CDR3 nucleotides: TGTGCCTGTGACACCTTGCTTACCCCCTGGGACACCCGACAGATGTTTTTC. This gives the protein CACDTLLTPWDTRQMFF.

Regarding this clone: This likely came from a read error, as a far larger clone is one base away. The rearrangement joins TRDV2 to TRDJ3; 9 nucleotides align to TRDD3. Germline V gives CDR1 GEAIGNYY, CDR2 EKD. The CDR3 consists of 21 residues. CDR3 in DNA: TGTGCCTGTGACACCGTGCGACTGGGGGACCCGAGCTCCCGGGACACCCGACAGATGTTTTTC. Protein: CACDTVRLGDPSSRDTRQMFF.

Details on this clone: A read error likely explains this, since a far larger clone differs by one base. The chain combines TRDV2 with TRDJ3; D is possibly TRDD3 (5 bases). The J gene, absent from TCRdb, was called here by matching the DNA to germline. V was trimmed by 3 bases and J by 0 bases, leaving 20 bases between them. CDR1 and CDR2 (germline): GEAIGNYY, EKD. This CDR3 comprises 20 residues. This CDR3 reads CACDPAYWGPFSWDTRQMFF. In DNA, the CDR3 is TGTGCCTGTGACCCTGCGTATTGGGGACCCTTCTCCTGGGACACCCGACAGATGTTTTTC.

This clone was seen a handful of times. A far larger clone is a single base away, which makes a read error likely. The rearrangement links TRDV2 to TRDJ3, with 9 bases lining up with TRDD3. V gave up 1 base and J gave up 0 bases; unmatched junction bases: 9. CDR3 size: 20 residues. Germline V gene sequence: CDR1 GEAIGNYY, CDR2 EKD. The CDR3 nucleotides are TGTGCCTGTGACACGATACTGGGGGACCGGAGCTCCTGGGACACCCGACAGATGTTTTTC. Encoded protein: CACDTILGDRSSWDTRQMFF.

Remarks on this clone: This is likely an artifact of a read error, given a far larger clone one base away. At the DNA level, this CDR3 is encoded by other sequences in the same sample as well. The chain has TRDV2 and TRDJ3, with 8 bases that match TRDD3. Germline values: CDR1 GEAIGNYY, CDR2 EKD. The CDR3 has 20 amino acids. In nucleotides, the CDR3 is TGTGCCTGTGACTTACTGGGGGCCCACGACAGCTCCTGGGACACCCGGCAGATGTTTTTC. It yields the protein CACDLLGAHDSSWDTRQMFF.

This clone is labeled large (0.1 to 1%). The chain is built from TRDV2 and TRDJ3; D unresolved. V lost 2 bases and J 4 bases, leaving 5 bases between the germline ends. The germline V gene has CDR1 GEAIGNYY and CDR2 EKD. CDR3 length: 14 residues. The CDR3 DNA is TGTGCCTGTGACAAATATTGGGACACCCGACAGATGTTTTTC. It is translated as CACDKYWDTRQMFF.

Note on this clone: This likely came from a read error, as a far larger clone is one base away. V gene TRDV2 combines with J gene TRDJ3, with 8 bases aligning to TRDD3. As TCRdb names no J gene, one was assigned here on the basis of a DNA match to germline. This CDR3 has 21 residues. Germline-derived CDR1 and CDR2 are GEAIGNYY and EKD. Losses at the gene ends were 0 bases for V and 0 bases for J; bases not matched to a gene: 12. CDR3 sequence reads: CACDTGFLGDGNSWDTRQMFF. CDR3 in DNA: TGTGCCTGTGACACCGGGTTCCTGGGGGACGGGAACTCCTGGGACACCCGACAGATGTTTTTC.

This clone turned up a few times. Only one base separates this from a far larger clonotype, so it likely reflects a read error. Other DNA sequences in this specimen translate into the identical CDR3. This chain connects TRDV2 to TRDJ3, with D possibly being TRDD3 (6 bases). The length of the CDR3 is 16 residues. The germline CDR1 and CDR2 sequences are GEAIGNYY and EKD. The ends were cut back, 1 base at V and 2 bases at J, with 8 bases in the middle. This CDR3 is CACDTVGAWDTRQMFF. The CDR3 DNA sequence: TGTGCCTGTGACACAGTGGGGGCCTGGGACACCCGACAGATGTTTTTC.

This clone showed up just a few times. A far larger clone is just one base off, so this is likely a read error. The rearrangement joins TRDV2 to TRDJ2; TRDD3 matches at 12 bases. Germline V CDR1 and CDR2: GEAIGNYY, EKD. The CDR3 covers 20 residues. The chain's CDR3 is CACDNVLGDTRLTLTEQLFF. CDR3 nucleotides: TGTGCCTGTGACAATGTACTGGGGGATACTAGGTTAACTTTGACAGAACAACTCTTCTTT.

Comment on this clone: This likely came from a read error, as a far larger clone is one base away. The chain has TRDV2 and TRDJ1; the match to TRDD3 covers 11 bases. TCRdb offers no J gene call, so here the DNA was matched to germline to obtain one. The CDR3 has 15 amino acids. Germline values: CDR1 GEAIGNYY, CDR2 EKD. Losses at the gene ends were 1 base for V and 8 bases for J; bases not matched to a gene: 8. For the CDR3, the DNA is TGTGCCTGTGACACGCTGGGGGATACACCGGGCAAACTCATCTTT. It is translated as CACDTLGDTPGKLIF.

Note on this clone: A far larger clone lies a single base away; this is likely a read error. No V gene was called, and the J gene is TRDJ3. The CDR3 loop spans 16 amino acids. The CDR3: CACDTVDTWDTRQMFF. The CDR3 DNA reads TGTGCCTGTGACACCGTTGATACCTGGGACACCCGACAGATGTTTTTC.

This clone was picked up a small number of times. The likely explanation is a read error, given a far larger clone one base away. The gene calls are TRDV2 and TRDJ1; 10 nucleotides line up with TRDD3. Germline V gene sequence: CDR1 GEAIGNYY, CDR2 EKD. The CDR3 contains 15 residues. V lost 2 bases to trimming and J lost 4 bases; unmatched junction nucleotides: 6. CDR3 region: CACDILGDYNDKLIF. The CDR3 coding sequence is TGTGCCTGTGACATACTGGGGGATTACAACGATAAACTCATCTTT.

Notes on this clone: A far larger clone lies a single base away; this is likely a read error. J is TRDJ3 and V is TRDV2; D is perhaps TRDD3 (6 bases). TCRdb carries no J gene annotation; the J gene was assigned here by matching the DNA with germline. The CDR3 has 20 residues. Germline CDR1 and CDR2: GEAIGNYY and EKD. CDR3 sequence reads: CACDPTVWGLSSWDTRQMFF. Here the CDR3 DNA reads TGTGCTTGTGACCCGACTGTATGGGGATTAAGCTCCTGGGACACCCGACAGATGTTTTTC.

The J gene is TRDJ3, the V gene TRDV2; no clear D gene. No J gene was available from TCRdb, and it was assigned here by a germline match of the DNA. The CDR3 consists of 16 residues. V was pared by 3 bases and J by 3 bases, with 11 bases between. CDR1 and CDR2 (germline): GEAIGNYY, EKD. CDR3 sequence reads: CACDAGPLWDTRQMFF. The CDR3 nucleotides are TGTGCCTGTGACGCAGGCCCTCTCTGGGACACCCGACAGATGTTTTTC.

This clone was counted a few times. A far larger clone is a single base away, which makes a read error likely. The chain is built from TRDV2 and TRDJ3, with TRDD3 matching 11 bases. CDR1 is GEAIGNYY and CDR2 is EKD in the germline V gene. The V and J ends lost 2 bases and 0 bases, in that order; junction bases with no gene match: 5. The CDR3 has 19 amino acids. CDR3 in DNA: TGTGCCTGTGACAAAGCACTGGGGGATAGCTCCTGGGACACCCGACAGATGTTTTTC. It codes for CACDKALGDSSWDTRQMFF.

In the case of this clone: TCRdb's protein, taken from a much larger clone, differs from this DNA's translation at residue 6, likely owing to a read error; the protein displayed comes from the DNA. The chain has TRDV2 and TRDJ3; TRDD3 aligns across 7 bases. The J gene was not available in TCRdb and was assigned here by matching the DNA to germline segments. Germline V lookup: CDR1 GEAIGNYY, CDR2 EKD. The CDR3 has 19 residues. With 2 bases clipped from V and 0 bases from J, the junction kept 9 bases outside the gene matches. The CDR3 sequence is CACDSLGETSSWDTRQMFF. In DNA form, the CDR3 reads TGTGCCTGTGACAGCTTGGGGGAAACGAGCTCCTGGGACACCCGACAGATGTTTTTC.

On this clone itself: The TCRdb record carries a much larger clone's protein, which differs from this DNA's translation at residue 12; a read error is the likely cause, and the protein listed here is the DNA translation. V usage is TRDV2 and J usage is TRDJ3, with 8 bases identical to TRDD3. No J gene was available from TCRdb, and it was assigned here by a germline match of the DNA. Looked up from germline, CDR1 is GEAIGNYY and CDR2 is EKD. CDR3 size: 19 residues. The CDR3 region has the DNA TGTGCCTGTGACACACTTCTGGGGGACACCTCCCGGGACACCCGACAGATGTTTTTC. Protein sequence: CACDTLLGDTSRDTRQMFF.

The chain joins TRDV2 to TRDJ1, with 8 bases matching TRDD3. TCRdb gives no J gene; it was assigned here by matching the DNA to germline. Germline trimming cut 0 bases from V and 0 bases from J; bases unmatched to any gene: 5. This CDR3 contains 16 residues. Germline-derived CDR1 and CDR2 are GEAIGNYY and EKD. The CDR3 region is CACDTVLGANTDKLIF. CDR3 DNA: TGTGCCTGTGACACCGTACTGGGGGCCAACACCGATAAACTCATCTTT.

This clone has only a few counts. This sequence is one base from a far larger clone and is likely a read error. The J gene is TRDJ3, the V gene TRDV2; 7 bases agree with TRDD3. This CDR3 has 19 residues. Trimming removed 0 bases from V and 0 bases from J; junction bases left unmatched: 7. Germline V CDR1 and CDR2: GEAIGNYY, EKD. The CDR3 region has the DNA TGTGCCTGTGACACCCCGGGGGATGTAAGCTCCTGGGACACCCGACAGATGTTTTTC. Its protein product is CACDTPGDVSSWDTRQMFF.